One and the same sample provided the 19 T cell receptor beta chains below, sequenced in a study of technical replicates of blood from several donors. Produced via immunoSEQ multiplex PCR; TCRdb's table is partial and in-frame only. The data hold about 69,000 clones, with roughly 88% observed a single time. Sample: PBMCs. The receptor source for this set is a human donor in good health. Some clones in this sample may be carry-over from other donors' samples.

This chain uses TRBV27 with TRBJ2-7; possible D gene TRBD2, 6 bases. Trimming took off 4 bases at V and 2 bases at J, with 12 bases between the two ends. CDR3 length equals 14 residues. CDR1 and CDR2 (germline): MNHEY, SMNVEV (reference sequence). CDR3 sequence (DNA): TGTGCCAGCAGTTACGGGCGGGGCACCTACGAGCAGTACTTC. This translates into CASSYGRGTYEQYF.

DNA of the CDR3: TGTGCCAGCAGCGCTTCTAGCGGGGGGGTATACAATGAGCAGTTCTTC. Its translation is CASSASSGGVYNEQFF. The chain has TRBV2 and TRBJ2-1, with 12 bases fitting TRBD2. The germline CDR1 and CDR2 sequences are SNHLY and FYNNEI. J lost 4 bases, V lost 6 bases, and 7 bases had no gene match. The CDR3 extends over 16 amino acids.

This clone was observed a few times. The chain links TRBV5-6 to TRBJ2-1; tentatively, D is TRBD1 (5 bases). Germline V gene lookup returns CDR1 SGHDT and CDR2 YYEEEE. The germline V and J ends were trimmed by 3 bases and 9 bases, with 13 bases remaining between them. This CDR3 contains 13 residues. Here the CDR3 reads CASSSTGHVEQFF. CDR3 nucleotide sequence: TGTGCCAGCAGCTCAACCGGACATGTTGAGCAGTTCTTC.

This rearrangement joins TRBV19 to TRBJ2-2, with TRBD1 matching 7 bases. This CDR3 region has 14 residues. V shed 7 bases, J shed 2 bases, and the junction held 4 bases outside the gene matches. Per germline, CDR1 LNHDA and CDR2 SQIVND (reference sequence). The DNA of the CDR3 is TGTGCCAGTAAGAGGGGGCAAAACACCGGGGAGCTGTTTTTT. It translates to CASKRGQNTGELFF.

In its sample, this clone was seen once. The chain joins TRBV6-5 to TRBJ1-5; a possible D gene is TRBD1 (6 bases). V was trimmed by 6 bases and J by 2 bases, leaving 11 bases between them. In germline, CDR1 is MNHEY, CDR2 SVGAGI. The CDR3 covers 14 residues. The CDR3: CASRDGGRNQPQHF. In DNA, the CDR3 is TGTGCCAGCAGGGATGGGGGCCGCAATCAGCCCCAGCATTTT.

This chain connects TRBV9 to TRBJ2-1, with TRBD2 identical over 11 bases. J was trimmed by 8 bases and V by 0 bases; bases with no gene match: 7. This CDR3 has 16 residues. Germline V gene sequence: CDR1 SGDLS, CDR2 YYNGEE. The CDR3, as DNA: TGTGCCAGCAGCGTAGGGGGGGGGACTAGCGGACATGAGCAGTTCTTC. Its translation is CASSVGGGTSGHEQFF.

The chain combines TRBV25-1 with TRBJ2-7; 8 bases agree with TRBD2. V shed 9 bases and J 2 bases; nucleotides not matched to a gene: 6. CDR3 length: 13 residues. Germline loops: CDR1 MGHDK, CDR2 SYGVNS. The CDR3 DNA is TGTGCCAGTCTGGGGACTAGAGCCTACGAGCAGTACTTC. As protein: CASLGTRAYEQYF.

The table lists this clone with a few counts. The chain joins TRBV9 to TRBJ1-1; perhaps TRBD1 as D (6 bases). Trimming took 4 bases from V and 0 from J, leaving 13 bases between them. CDR1 and CDR2 (germline): SGDLS, YYNGEE. The CDR3 contains 15 residues. This CDR3 is CASSSRTDLNTEAFF. In DNA form, the CDR3 reads TGTGCCAGCAGCTCTCGGACAGATTTGAACACTGAAGCTTTCTTT.

The chain uses TRBV12-5 and TRBJ1-5, with a possible D match to TRBD1 (6 bases). The CDR3 loop spans 13 amino acids. Deletions cut 6 bases from V and 6 bases from J, with 12 bases between. CDR1 and CDR2 from the germline V gene are LGHNT and FRNRAP. CDR3 nucleotides: TGTGCTAGTGGCTTCGACAGGACTCAGCCCCAGCATTTT. Translating it yields CASGFDRTQPQHF.

The V call is TRBV5-1, the J call TRBJ1-4; D is perhaps TRBD1 (5 bases). This CDR3 has 13 residues. Germline CDR1 and CDR2: SGHRS and YFSETQ. V lost 2 bases to trimming and J lost 7 bases, with 9 bases between them. The CDR3 here is CASSFTQGEKLFF. The CDR3 region has the DNA TGCGCCAGCAGCTTTACGCAGGGTGAAAAACTGTTTTTT.

V and J are TRBV9 and TRBJ2-2; D perhaps matches TRBD2 (6 bases). CDR3 length: 15 residues. Germline V gene data show CDR1 as SGDLS and CDR2 as YYNGEE. V lost 4 bases and J lost 5, with 15 bases in between. The CDR3 DNA sequence: TGTGCCAGCAGCCCCCCCTGGGCGGGGACCGGGGAGCTGTTTTTT. This encodes CASSPPWAGTGELFF.

J is TRBJ2-7 and V is TRBV19; weak D call: TRBD1 (6 bases). From germline, CDR1 is LNHDA and CDR2 SQIVND (reference sequence). The V and J ends lost 4 bases and 5 bases respectively, with 18 bases between them. The CDR3 runs to 15 residues. Here the CDR3 DNA reads TGTGCCAGTAGTACCGACAGGACAGAGGGCGACGAGCAGTACTTC. It encodes CASSTDRTEGDEQYF.

The chain links TRBV9 to TRBJ1-1, with D maybe TRBD1 (5 bases). Per germline, CDR1 SGDLS and CDR2 YYNGEE. V gave up 2 bases and J gave up 7 bases, with 12 bases separating them. The CDR3 covers 13 residues. CDR3 sequence (DNA): TGTGCCAGCAGCGTGGCCATCGGGGGTGAAGCTTTCTTT. Protein sequence: CASSVAIGGEAFF.

As DNA, the CDR3 is TGTGCCAGCAGTTTAGGAGGACCCTATAATTCACCCCTCCACTTT. Translated, it gives CASSLGGPYNSPLHF. The V and J genes are TRBV27 and TRBJ1-6; D not certain. The CDR3 has 15 residues. CDR1 MNHEY and CDR2 SMNVEV come from the germline V gene (reference sequence). V gave up 2 bases and J gave up 2 bases, with 7 bases separating them.

The chain couples TRBV2 to TRBJ1-1; TRBD1 aligns across 8 bases. The V gene's germline CDR1 is SNHLY and CDR2 FYNNEI. This CDR3 region has 16 residues. The ends lost 7 bases at V and 2 bases at J; junction bases unmatched: 12. As DNA, the CDR3 is TGTGCCAGCAAAGGCGGACAGGGAATAACCAACACTGAAGCTTTCTTT. It yields the protein CASKGGQGITNTEAFF.

The J gene is TRBJ1-1, the V gene TRBV5-4, with a tentative D call TRBD1 (6 bases). V was trimmed by 3 bases and J by 6 bases, leaving 9 bases between them. CDR1 and CDR2 (germline): SGHNT, YYREEE (reference sequence). This CDR3 contains 12 residues. The CDR3 DNA sequence: TGTGCCAGCAGCTACAGGGAATCTGAAGCTTTCTTT. Protein sequence: CASSYRESEAFF. Drawing the rest from reference TRBV5-4 and TRBJ1-1, the complete variable domain is ETGVTQSPTHLIKTRGQQVTLRCSSQSGHNTVSWYQQALGQGPQFIFQYYREEENGRGNFPPRFSGLQFPNYSSELNVNALELDDSALYLCASSYRESEAFFGQGTRLTVV.

Only one count was recorded for this clone. Here the CDR3 reads CASSLGPGQGNEQYF. CDR3 nucleotide sequence: TGTGCCAGCAGCCTTGGGCCGGGACAGGGGAACGAGCAGTACTTC. V gene TRBV21-1 combines with J gene TRBJ2-7; the table assigns TRBD1, which was not confirmed against the DNA. TRBV21-1 is annotated as a pseudogene. The CDR3 length is 15 residues.

This clone was counted a few times. The chain combines TRBV10-3 with TRBJ2-3; weak D call: TRBD1 (7 bases). Between the trimmed V and J ends, which lost 8 bases and 6 bases, there was a span of 15 bases. Germline V gives CDR1 ENHRY, CDR2 SYGVKD. The CDR3 is 13 amino acids. CDR3 sequence (DNA): TGTGCCATCGGGACAGAGGGGAGGGATACGCAGTATTTT. It translates to CAIGTEGRDTQYF.

The J gene is TRBJ2-7, the V gene TRBV10-2; 7 positions match TRBD1. Germline CDR1 and CDR2: WSHSY and SAAADI. This CDR3 is 15 amino acids long. V lost 2 bases and J lost 2; bases outside the gene matches: 6. In DNA form, the CDR3 reads TGCGCCAGCAGTGAGCCCCAGGGGGTCGCCTACGAGCAGTACTTC. This codes for CASSEPQGVAYEQYF.